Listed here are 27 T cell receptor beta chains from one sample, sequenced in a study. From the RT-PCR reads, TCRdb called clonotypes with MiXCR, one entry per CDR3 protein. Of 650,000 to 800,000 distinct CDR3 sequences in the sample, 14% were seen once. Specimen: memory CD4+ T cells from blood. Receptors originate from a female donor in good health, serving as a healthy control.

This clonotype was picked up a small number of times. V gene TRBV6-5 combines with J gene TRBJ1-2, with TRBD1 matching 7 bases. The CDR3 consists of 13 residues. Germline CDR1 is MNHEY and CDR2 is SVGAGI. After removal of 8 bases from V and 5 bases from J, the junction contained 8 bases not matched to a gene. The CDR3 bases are TGTGCCAGCTCTGTTACAGGGGAGTATGGCTACACCTTC. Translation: CASSVTGEYGYTF.

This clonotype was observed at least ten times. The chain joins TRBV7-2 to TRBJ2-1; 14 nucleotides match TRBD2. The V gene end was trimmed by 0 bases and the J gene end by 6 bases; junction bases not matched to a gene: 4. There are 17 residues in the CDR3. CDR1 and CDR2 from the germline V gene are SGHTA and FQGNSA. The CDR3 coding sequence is TGTGCCAGCAGCTTAGCGACTAGCGGGGGGGCCCGCAATGAGCAGTTCTTC. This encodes CASSLATSGGARNEQFF.

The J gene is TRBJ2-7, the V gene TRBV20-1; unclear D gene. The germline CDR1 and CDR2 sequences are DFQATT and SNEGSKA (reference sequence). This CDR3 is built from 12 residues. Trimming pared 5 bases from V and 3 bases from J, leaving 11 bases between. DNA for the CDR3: TGCAGTGCTCCGGGCCCAAACTACGAGCAGTACTTC. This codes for CSAPGPNYEQYF.

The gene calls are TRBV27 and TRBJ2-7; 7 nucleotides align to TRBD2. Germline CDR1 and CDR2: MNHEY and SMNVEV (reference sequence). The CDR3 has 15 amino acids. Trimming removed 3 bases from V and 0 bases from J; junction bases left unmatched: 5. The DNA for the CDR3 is TGTGCCAGCAGTTTTTCGCGGGAGAGCTCCTACGAGCAGTACTTC. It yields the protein CASSFSRESSYEQYF.

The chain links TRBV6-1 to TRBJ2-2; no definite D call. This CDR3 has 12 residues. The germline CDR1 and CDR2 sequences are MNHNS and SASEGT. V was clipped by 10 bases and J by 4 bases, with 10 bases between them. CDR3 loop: CANLRPTGELFF. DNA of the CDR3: TGTGCCAACCTAAGACCCACCGGGGAGCTGTTTTTT.

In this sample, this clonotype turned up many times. This CDR3 reads CASSQQTVGGPINTEAFF. For the CDR3, the DNA is TGCGCCAGCAGCCAGCAAACGGTGGGGGGCCCTATTAACACTGAAGCTTTCTTT. The V and J genes are TRBV4-3 and TRBJ1-1, with a tentative D call TRBD1 (6 bases). The CDR3 runs to 18 residues. Germline CDR1 and CDR2: LGHNA and YSLEER. V was cut by 3 bases and J by 2 bases, with 22 bases left in between.

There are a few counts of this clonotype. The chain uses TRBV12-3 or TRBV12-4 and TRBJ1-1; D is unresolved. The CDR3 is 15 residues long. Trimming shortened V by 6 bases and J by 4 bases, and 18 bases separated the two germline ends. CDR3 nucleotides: TGTGCCAGCAGCCCTCGAACGGGATCGGTCACTGAAGCTTTCTTT. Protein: CASSPRTGSVTEAFF.

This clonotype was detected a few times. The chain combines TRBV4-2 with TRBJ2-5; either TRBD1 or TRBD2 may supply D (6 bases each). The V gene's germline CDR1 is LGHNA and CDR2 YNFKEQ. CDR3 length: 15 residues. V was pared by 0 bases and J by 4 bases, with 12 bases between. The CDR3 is CASSQDPGAGETQYF. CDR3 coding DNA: TGTGCCAGCAGCCAAGATCCGGGGGCTGGAGAGACCCAGTACTTC.

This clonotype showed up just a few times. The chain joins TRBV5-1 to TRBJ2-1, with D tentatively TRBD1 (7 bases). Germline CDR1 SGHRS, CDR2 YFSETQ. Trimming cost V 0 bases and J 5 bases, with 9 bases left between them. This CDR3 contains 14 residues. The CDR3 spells CASSLGRGDNEQFF. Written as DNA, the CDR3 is TGCGCCAGCAGCTTGGGCAGGGGGGACAATGAGCAGTTCTTC. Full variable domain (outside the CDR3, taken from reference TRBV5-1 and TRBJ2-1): KAGVTQTPRYLIKTRGQQVTLSCSPISGHRSVSWYQQTPGQGLQFLFEYFSETQRNKGNFPGRFSGRQFSNSRSEMNVSTLELGDSALYLCASSLGRGDNEQFFGPGTRLTVL.

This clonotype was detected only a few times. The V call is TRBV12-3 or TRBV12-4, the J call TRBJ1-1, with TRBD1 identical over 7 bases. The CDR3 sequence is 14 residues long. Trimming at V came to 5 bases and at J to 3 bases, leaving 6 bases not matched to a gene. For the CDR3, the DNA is TGTGCCAGCAGTCTGGACAGGAAAGACACTGAAGCTTTCTTT. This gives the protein CASSLDRKDTEAFF.

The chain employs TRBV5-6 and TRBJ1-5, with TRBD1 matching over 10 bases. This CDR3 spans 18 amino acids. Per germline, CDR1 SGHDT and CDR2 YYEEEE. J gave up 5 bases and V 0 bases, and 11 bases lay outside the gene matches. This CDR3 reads CASSLGQGAMVKDQPQHF. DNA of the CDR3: TGTGCCAGCAGCTTGGGACAGGGGGCTATGGTTAAAGATCAGCCCCAGCATTTT. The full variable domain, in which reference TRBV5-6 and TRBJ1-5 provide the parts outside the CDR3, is DAGVTQSPTHLIKTRGQQVTLRCSPKSGHDTVSWYQQALGQGPQFIFQYYEEEERQRGNFPDRFSGHQFPNYSSELNVNALLLGDSALYLCASSLGQGAMVKDQPQHFGDGTRLSIL.

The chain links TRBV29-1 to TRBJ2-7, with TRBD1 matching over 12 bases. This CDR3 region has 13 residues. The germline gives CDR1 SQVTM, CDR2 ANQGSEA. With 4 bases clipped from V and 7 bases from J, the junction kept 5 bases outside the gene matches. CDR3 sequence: CSVGGTGGREQYF. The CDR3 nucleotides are TGCAGCGTTGGGGGGACAGGGGGCCGTGAGCAGTACTTC.

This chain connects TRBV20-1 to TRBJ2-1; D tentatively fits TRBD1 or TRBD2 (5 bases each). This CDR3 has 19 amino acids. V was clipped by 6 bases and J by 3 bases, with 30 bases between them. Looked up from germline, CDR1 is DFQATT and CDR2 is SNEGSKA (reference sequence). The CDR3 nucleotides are TGCAGTGCAATCACCATCCAGGGTATTAACACGGGGAACTACAATGAGCAGTTCTTC. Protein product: CSAITIQGINTGNYNEQFF.

For the CDR3, the DNA is TGCGCCAGCAGCTTGCCCCGGGGTAGCGGGAGTATAGCAGATACGCAGTATTTT. The encoded protein is CASSLPRGSGSIADTQYF. The chain links TRBV5-1 to TRBJ2-3; 9 bases are shared with TRBD2. Germline V CDR1 and CDR2: SGHRS, YFSETQ. The CDR3 runs 18 residues. J lost 4 bases, V lost 1 base, and 13 bases had no gene match.

In DNA, the CDR3 is TGTGCCAGCAGCACCGACTCCACTAGCGCAACGCAGTATTTT. It yields the protein CASSTDSTSATQYF. The rearrangement links TRBV7-2 to TRBJ2-3, with 7 bases matching TRBD2. CDR3 length: 14 residues. Trimming cost V 5 bases and J 9 bases; bases outside gene matches: 11. Germline CDR1 reads SGHTA; CDR2 reads FQGNSA. Full variable domain (rest looked up from reference TRBV7-2 and TRBJ2-3): GAGVSQSPSNKVTEKGKDVELRCDPISGHTALYWYRQSLGQGLEFLIYFQGNSAPDKSGLPSDRFSAERTGGSVSTLTIQRTQQEDSAVYLCASSTDSTSATQYFGPGTRLTVL.

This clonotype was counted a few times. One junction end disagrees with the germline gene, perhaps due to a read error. The CDR3 DNA sequence: TGTGCCAGCAGTACGGGGACAGGGGCCTGTTATTTT. Its translation is CASSTGTGACYF. This chain links TRBV27 with TRBJ2-7; 10 positions agree with TRBD1. CDR3 length: 12 residues. CDR1 and CDR2 (germline): MNHEY, SMNVEV (reference sequence).

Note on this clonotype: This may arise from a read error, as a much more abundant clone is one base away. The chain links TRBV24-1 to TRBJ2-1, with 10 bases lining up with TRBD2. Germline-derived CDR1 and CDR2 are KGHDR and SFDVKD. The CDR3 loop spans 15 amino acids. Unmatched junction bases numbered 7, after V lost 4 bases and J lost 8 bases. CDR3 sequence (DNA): TGTGCCACCAGTGACATAGCGGGAGGTTGGGATGAGCAGTTCTTC. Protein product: CATSDIAGGWDEQFF.

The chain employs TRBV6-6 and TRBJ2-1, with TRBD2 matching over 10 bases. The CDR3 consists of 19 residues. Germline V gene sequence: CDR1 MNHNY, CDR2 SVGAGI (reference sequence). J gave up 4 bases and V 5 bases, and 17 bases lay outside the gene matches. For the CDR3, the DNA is TGTGCCAGCAGTAGGCCGTTGTTTAGCGGGAGGATCATTTACAATGAGCAGTTCTTC. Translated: CASSRPLFSGRIIYNEQFF.

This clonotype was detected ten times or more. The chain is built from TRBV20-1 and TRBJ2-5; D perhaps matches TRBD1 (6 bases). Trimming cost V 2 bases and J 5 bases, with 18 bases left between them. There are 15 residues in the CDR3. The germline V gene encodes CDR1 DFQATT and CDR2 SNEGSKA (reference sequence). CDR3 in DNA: TGCAGTGCTAGAAATTTTATGGACAGTAGGGAGACCCAGTACTTC. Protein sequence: CSARNFMDSRETQYF.

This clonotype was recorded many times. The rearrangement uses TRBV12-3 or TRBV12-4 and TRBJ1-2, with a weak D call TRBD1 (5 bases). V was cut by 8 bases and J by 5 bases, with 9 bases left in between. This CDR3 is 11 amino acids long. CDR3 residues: CASGRQYGYTF. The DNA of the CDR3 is TGTGCCAGCGGGCGACAGTATGGCTACACCTTC.

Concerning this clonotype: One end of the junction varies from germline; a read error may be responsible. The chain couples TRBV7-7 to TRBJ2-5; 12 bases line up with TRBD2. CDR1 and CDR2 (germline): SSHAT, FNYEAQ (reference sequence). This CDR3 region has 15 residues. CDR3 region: CASIRLAGVGETQYF. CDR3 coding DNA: TGTGCTAGCATTCGACTAGCGGGAGTTGGGGAGACCCAGTACTTC.

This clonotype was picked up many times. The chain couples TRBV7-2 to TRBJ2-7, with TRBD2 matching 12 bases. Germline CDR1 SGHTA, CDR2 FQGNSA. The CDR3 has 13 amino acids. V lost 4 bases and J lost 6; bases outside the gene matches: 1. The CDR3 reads CASSWTSGAEQYF. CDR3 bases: TGTGCCAGCAGCTGGACTAGCGGGGCCGAGCAGTACTTC.

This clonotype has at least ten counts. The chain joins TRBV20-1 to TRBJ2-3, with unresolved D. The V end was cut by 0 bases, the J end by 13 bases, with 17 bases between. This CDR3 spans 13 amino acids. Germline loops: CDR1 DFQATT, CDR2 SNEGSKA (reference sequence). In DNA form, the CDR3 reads TGCAGTGCTAGAGATCCTTTGCCAGATAAAGAGTATTTT. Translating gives CSARDPLPDKEYF.

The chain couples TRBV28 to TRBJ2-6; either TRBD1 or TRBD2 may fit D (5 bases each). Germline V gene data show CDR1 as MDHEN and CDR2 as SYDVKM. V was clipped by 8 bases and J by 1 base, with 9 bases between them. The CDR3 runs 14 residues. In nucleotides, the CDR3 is TGTGCCAGCGGGGACCTTTCTGGGGCCAACGTCCTGACTTTC. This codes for CASGDLSGANVLTF.

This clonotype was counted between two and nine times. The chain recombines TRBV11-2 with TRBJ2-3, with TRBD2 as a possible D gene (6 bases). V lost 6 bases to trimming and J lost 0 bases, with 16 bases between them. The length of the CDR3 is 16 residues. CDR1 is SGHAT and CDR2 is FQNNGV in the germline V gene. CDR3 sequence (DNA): TGTGCCAGCAGGGCCGTGAGCGGGCCTAGCACAGATACGCAGTATTTT. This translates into CASRAVSGPSTDTQYF.

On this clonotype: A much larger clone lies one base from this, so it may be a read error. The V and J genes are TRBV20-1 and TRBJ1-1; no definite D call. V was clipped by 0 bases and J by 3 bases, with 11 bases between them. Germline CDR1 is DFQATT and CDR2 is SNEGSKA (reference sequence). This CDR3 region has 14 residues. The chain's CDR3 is CSARDPGSYTEAFF. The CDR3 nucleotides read TGCAGTGCTAGAGATCCGGGGTCGTACACTGAAGCTTTCTTT.

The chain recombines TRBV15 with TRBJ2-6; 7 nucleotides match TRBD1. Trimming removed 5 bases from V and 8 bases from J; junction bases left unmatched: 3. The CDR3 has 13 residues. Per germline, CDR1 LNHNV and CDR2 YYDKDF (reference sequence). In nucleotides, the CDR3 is TGTGCCACCAGCCAGACAGGGCCCAACGTCCTGACTTTC. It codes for CATSQTGPNVLTF. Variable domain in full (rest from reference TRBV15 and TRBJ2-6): DAMVIQNPRYQVTQFGKPVTLSCSQTLNHNVMYWYQQKSSQAPKLLFHYYDKDFNNEADTPDNFQSRRPNTSFCFLDIRSPGLGDTAMYLCATSQTGPNVLTFGAGSRLTVL.